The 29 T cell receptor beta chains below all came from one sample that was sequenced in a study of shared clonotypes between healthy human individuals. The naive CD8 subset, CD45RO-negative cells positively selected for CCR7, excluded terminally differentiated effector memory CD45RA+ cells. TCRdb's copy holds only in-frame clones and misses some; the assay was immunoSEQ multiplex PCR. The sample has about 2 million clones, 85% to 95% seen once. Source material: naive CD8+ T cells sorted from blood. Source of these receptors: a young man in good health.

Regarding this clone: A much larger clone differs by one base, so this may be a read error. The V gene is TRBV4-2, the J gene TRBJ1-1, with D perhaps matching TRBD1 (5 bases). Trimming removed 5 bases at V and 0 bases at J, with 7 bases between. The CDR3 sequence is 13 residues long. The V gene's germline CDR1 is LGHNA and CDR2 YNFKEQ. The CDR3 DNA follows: TGTGCCAGCAGCTTGGGGGTGAACACTGAAGCTTTCTTT. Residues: CASSLGVNTEAFF.

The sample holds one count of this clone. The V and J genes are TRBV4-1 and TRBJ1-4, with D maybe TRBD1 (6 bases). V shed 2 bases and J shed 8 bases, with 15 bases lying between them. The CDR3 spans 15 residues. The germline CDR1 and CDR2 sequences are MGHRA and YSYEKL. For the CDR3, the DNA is TGCGCCAGCAGCCAAACGACAGGTGGAGGGGAAAAACTGTTTTTT. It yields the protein CASSQTTGGGEKLFF.

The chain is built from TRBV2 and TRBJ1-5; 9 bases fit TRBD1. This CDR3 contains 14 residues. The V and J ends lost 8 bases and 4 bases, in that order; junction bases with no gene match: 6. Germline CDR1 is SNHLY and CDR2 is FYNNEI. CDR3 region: CASVLGQGNQPQHF. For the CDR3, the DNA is TGTGCCAGCGTCCTAGGACAGGGGAATCAGCCCCAGCATTTT. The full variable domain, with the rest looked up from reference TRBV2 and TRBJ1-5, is EPEVTQTPSHQVTQMGQEVILRCVPISNHLYFYWYRQILGQKVEFLVSFYNNEISEKSEIFDDQFSVERPDGSNFTLKIRSTKLEDSAMYFCASVLGQGNQPQHFGDGTRLSIL.

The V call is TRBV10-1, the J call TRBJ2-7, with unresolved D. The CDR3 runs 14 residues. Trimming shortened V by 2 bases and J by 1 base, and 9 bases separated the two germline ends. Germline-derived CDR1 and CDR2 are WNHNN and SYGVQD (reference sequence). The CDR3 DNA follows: TGCGCCAGCAGTGAGGGGCTCGGTTCCTACGAGCAGTACTTC. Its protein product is CASSEGLGSYEQYF.

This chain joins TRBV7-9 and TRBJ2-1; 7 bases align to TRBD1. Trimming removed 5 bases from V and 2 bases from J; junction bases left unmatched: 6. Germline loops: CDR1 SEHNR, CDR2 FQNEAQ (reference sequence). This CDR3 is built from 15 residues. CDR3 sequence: CASSLGQAPYNEQFF. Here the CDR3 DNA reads TGTGCCAGCAGCCTCGGACAGGCCCCCTACAATGAGCAGTTCTTC.

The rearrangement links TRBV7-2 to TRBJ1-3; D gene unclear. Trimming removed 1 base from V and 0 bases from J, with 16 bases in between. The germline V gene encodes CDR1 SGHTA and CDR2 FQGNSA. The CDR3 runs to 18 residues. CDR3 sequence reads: CASSLVVRTGSSGNTIYF. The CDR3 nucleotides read TGTGCCAGCAGCTTAGTGGTGCGCACGGGGAGCTCTGGAAACACCATATATTTT. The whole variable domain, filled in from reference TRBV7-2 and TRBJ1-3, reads GAGVSQSPSNKVTEKGKDVELRCDPISGHTALYWYRQSLGQGLEFLIYFQGNSAPDKSGLPSDRFSAERTGGSVSTLTIQRTQQEDSAVYLCASSLVVRTGSSGNTIYFGEGSWLTVV.

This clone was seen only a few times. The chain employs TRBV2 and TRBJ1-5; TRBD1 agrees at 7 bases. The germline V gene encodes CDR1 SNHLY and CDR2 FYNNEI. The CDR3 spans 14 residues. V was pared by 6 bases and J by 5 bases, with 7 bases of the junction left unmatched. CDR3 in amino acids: CASRRAGGDQPQHF. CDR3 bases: TGTGCCAGCAGGCGGGCAGGGGGAGATCAGCCCCAGCATTTT.

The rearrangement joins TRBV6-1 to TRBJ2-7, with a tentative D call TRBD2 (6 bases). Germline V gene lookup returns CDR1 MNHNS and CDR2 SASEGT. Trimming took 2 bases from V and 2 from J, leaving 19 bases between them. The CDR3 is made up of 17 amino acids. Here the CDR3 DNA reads TGTGCCAGCAGTGAAAGTTTGGAGGGACCGACAACCTACGAGCAGTACTTC. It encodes CASSESLEGPTTYEQYF.

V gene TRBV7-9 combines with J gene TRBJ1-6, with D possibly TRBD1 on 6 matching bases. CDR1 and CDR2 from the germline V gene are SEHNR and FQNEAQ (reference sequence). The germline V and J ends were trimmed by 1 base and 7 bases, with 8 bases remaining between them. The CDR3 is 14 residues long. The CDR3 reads CASSLGTANSPLHF. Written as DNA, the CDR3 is TGTGCCAGCAGCTTAGGGACAGCCAATTCACCCCTCCACTTT. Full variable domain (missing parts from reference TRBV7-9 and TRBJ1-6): DTGVSQNPRHKITKRGQNVTFRCDPISEHNRLYWYRQTLGQGPEFLTYFQNEAQLEKSRLLSDRFSAERPKGSFSTLEIQRTEQGDSAMYLCASSLGTANSPLHFGNGTRLTVT.

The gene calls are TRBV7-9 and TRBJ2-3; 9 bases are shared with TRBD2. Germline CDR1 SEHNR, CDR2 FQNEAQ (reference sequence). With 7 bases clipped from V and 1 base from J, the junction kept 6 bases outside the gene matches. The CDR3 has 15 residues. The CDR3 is CASTRAGGRTDTQYF. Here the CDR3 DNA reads TGTGCCAGCACCCGAGCGGGGGGACGCACAGATACGCAGTATTTT.

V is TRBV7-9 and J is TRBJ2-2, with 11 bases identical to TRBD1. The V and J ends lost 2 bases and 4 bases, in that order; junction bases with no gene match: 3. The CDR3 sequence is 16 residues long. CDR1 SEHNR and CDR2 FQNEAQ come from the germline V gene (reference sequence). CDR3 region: CASSLTGQGATGELFF. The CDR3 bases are TGTGCCAGCAGCTTAACCGGACAGGGGGCCACCGGGGAGCTGTTTTTT.

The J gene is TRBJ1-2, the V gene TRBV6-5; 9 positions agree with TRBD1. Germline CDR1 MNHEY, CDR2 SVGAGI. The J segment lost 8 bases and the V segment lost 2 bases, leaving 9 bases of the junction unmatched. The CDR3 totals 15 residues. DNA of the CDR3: TGTGCCAGCAGTTACGACGGACAGGGGTGGCGGGGCTACACCTTC. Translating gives CASSYDGQGWRGYTF.

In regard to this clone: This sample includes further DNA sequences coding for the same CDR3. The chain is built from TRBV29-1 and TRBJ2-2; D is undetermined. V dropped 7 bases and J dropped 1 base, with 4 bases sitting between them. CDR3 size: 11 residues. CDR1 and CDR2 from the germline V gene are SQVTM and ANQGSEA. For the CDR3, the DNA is TGCAGCGGGGAGAACACCGGGGAGCTGTTTTTT. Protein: CSGENTGELFF.

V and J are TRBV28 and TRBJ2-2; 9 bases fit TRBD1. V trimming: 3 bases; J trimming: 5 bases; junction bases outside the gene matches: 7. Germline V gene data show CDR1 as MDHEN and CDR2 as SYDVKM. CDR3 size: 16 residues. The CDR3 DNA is TGTGCCAGCAGTTTTACAGGGGGCGAGGGGACCGGGGAGCTGTTTTTT. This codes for CASSFTGGEGTGELFF. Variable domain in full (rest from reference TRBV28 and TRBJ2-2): DVKVTQSSRYLVKRTGEKVFLECVQDMDHENMFWYRQDPGLGLRLIYFSYDVKMKEKGDIPEGYSVSREKKERFSLILESASTNQTSMYLCASSFTGGEGTGELFFGEGSRLTVL.

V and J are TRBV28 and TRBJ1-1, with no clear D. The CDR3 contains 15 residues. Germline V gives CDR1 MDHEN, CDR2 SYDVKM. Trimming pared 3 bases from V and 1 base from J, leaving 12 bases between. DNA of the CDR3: TGTGCCAGCAGTTTCTGGTTGACGGAGAACACTGAAGCTTTCTTT. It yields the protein CASSFWLTENTEAFF.

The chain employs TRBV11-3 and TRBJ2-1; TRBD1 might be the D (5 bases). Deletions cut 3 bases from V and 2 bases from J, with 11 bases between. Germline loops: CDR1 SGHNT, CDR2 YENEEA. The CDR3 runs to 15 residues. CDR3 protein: CASSFDSGAYNEQFF. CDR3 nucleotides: TGTGCCAGCAGCTTTGACAGTGGGGCCTACAATGAGCAGTTCTTC. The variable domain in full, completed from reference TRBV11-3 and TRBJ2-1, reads EAGVVQSPRYKIIEKKQPVAFWCNPISGHNTLYWYLQNLGQGPELLIRYENEEAVDDSQLPKDRFSAERLKGVDSTLKIQPAELGDSAVYLCASSFDSGAYNEQFFGPGTRLTVL.

The CDR3 region is CASSLARGGGTGELFF. CDR3 bases: TGTGCCAGCAGCTTAGCCCGGGGAGGGGGGACCGGGGAGCTGTTTTTT. This chain links TRBV11-2 with TRBJ2-2, with TRBD2 as a possible D gene (7 bases). The V and J ends lost 1 base and 5 bases respectively, with 14 bases between them. Looked up from germline, CDR1 is SGHAT and CDR2 is FQNNGV. The CDR3 totals 16 residues. Drawing the rest from reference TRBV11-2 and TRBJ2-2, the complete variable domain is EAGVAQSPRYKIIEKRQSVAFWCNPISGHATLYWYQQILGQGPKLLIQFQNNGVVDDSQLPKDRFSAERLKGVDSTLKIQPAKLEDSAVYLCASSLARGGGTGELFFGEGSRLTVL.

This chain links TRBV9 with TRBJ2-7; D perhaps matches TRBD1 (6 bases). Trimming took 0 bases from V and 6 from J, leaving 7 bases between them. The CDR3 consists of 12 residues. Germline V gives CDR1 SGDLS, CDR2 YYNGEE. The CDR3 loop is CASSVVRGEQYF. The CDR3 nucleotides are TGTGCCAGCAGCGTAGTCAGGGGCGAGCAGTACTTC.

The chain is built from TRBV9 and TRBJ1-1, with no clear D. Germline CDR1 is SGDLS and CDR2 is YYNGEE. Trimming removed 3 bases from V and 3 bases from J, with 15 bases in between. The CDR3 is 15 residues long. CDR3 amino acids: CASSARGSTDTEAFF. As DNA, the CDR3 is TGTGCCAGCAGCGCTCGAGGAAGTACGGACACTGAAGCTTTCTTT.

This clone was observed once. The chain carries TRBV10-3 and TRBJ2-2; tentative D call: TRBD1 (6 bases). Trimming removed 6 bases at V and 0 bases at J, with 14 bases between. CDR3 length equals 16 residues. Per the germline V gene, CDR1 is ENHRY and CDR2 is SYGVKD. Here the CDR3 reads CAISGRQDSNTGELFF. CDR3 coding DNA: TGTGCCATCAGCGGTCGACAGGATTCGAACACCGGGGAGCTGTTTTTT.

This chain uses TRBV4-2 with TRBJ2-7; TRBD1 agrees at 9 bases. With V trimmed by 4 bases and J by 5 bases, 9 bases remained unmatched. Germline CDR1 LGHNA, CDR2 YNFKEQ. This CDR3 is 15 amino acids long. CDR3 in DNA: TGTGCCAGCAGCCGGGCACAGGGGGCGATTGACGAGCAGTACTTC. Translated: CASSRAQGAIDEQYF.

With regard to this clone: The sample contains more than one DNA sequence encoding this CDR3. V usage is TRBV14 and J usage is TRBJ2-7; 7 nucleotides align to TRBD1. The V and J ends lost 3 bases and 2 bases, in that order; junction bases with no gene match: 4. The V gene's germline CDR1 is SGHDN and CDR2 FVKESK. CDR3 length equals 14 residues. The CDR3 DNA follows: TGTGCCAGCAGCCAGGGGCAGGGGGCCTACGAGCAGTACTTC. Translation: CASSQGQGAYEQYF.

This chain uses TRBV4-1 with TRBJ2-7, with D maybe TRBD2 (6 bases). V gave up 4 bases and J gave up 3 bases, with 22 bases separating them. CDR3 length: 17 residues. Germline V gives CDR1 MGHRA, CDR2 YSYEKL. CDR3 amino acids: CASSLRPTGDSLYEQYF. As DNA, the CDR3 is TGCGCCAGCAGCCTCCGGCCAACGGGGGACTCACTCTACGAGCAGTACTTC.

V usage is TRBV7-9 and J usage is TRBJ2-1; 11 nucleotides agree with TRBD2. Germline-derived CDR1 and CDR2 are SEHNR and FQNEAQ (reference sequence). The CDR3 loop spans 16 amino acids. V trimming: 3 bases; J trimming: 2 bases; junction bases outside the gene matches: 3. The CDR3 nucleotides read TGTGCCAGCAGCTTTTTAGCGGGGGGGACCTACAATGAGCAGTTCTTC. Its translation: CASSFLAGGTYNEQFF.

DNA for the CDR3: TGTGCCAGCAGCTTAGAAACTAGCGGGAGTTACGAGCAGTACTTC. Translating gives CASSLETSGSYEQYF. The V call is TRBV13, the J call TRBJ2-7; 11 positions agree with TRBD2. The ends lost 1 base at V and 4 bases at J; junction bases unmatched: 3. CDR3 length equals 15 residues. CDR1 is PRHDT and CDR2 is FYEKMQ in the germline V gene (reference sequence).

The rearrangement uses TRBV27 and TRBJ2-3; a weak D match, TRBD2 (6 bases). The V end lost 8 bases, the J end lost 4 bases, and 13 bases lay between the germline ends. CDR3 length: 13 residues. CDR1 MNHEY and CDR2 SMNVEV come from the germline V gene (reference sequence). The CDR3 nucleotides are TGTGCCAGCTGTCGGGGAGGCGCAGATACGCAGTATTTT. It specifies CASCRGGADTQYF.

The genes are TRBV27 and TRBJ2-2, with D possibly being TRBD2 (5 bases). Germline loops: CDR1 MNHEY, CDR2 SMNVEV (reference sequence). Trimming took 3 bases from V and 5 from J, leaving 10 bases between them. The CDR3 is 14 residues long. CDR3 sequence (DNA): TGTGCCAGCAGTTTTTCCCGGGATACCGGGGAGCTGTTTTTT. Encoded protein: CASSFSRDTGELFF.

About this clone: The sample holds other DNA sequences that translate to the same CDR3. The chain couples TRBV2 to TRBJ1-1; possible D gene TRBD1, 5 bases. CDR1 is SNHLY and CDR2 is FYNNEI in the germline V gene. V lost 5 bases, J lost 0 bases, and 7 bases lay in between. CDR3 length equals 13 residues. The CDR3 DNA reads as TGTGCCAGCAGTCCAGGGTTGAACACTGAAGCTTTCTTT. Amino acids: CASSPGLNTEAFF.

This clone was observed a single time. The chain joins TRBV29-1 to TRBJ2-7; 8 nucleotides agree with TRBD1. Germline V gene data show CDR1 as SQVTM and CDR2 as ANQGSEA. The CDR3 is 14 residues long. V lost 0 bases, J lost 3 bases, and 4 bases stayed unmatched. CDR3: CSVEEAGQGYEQYF. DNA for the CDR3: TGCAGCGTTGAAGAAGCCGGACAGGGCTACGAGCAGTACTTC.